This TCR beta chain was observed in a study of Ad26.COV2.S vaccination and SARS-CoV-2 variants. Study-wide results and caveats: In vaccinated individuals, spike-specific CD8+ and CD4+ T cell responses reportedly displayed substantial breadth. Vaccine and placebo recipients had similar non-spike TCR breadth. Recipients given vaccine exceeded placebo recipients in spike-specific TCR breadth. Assessments of TCR breadth and depth may have underestimated the total T cell responses.

Germline CDR1 SNHLY, CDR2 FYNNEI. The CDR3 has 15 amino acids. Losses at the gene ends were 6 bases for V and 4 bases for J; bases not matched to a gene: 4. The table lists this clone with a few counts. Its target is unknown. The table came from immunoSEQ multiplex PCR; TCRdb's copy has only in-frame clones and leaves some out. This sample has hundreds of thousands of clones, with 92% found just once. The sequenced sample was peripheral blood, obtained after recovery from COVID-19. The chain uses TRBV2 and TRBJ2-1; TRBD1 matches at 12 bases. This TCR was recovered from a human donor who had recovered from COVID-19. The CDR3 protein is CASSAGQGAYNEQFF. DNA of the CDR3: TGTGCCAGCAGCGCGGGACAGGGGGCATACAATGAGCAGTTCTTC. Full variable domain (remainder filled in from reference TRBV2 and TRBJ2-1): EPEVTQTPSHQVTQMGQEVILRCVPISNHLYFYWYRQILGQKVEFLVSFYNNEISEKSEIFDDQFSVERPDGSNFTLKIRSTKLEDSAMYFCASSAGQGAYNEQFFGPGTRLTVL.